A selection of T cell receptor beta chains follows, all from one sample in a study of OX40 agonist ivuxolimab in advanced cancers. Repertoires were generated with immunoSEQ multiplex PCR, while TCRdb's copy carries only in-frame clones and drops some. The sample includes just over 30,000 clones, 70% to 90% seen only once; the top ten take around a quarter. The material was CD4+ or CD8+ T cells sorted from blood, obtained in a trial of the OX40 agonist ivuxolimab. All receptors come from an adult with an advanced solid tumor such as melanoma, head and neck, liver or kidney cancer. Both conserved end residues are part of each CDR3. Fields, in order: J gene, V gene, clone size, CDR3 protein. Where a row states a size, it is once, few, many or the class of an expanded clone; other rows omit it.

TRBJ1-1,TRBV7-5,NA,CARSLWGRGWNGLHHTEAFF
TRBJ2-5,TRBV25-1,NA,CASSQMPGTQYF
TRBJ1-1,TRBV5-1,NA,CASSLLGQLNTEAFF
TRBJ1-1,TRBV5-1,NA,CASSLVPGEGTEAFF
TRBJ2-3,TRBV7-6,once,CASSHDSGRGTDTQYF
NA,TRBV12-5,NA,CASAFGGLGNEQYF
TRBJ2-1,TRBV6-6,NA,CASSYAQTGNEQFF
TRBJ1-2,TRBV15,NA,CATSRDQSGANGYTF
TRBJ2-3,TRBV2,NA,CASSERTTYTDTQYF
TRBJ1-4,TRBV28,NA,CASQPIAPFFGQGAPTNEKLFF
TRBJ1-1,TRBV7-9,NA,CASSWGQHTEAFF
TRBJ1-2,TRBV5-1,NA,CASSLSRGSTYGYTF
TRBJ2-2,TRBV5-1,NA,CASSTEAAGLGTGELFF
TRBJ1-1,TRBV28,NA,CAIYRVNTEAFF
TRBJ2-7,TRBV12-5,NA,CASGTRDAAYEQYF
TRBJ1-1,TRBV4-2,NA,CASSLRNTEAFF
TRBJ1-2,TRBV5-1,NA,CASSLDGSLGYGYTF
TRBJ2-1,TRBV28,NA,CASTSSGKPSSYNEQFF
TRBJ2-6,TRBV29-1,NA,CSVVMWGGSSGANVLTF
TRBJ2-1,TRBV29-1,once,CSVEGTPSSYNEQFF
TRBJ1-6,TRBV5-1,NA,CASSLIGTGSPLHF
TRBJ2-2,TRBV6-1,NA,CASPGQGDTGELFF
NA,TRBV27,NA,CASSLYPSGVYEQYF
TRBJ2-3,TRBV19,NA,CASSRDRAQSTQYF
TRBJ1-2,TRBV10-3,NA,CAISSGEPHGYTF
TRBJ2-7,TRBV10-3,few,CAIGGAGTTYEQYF
TRBJ1-1,TRBV4-1,NA,CASSHRGVGTEAFF
TRBJ1-3,TRBV7-2,NA,CASSAGTGTASGNTIYF
TRBJ1-1,TRBV19,NA,CASSAKDRSNTEAFF
TRBJ2-3,TRBV7-6,NA,CASSLAIRGTDTQYF
TRBJ2-1,TRBV5-1,NA,CASSLDRGLAGNNEQFF
TRBJ2-5,TRBV28,few,CASSPGRGTWGAIHEETQYF
TRBJ1-6,TRBV6-6,NA,CASNSDGVSPLHF
TRBJ2-2,TRBV5-4,NA,CASTRPGTGELFF
TRBJ2-1,TRBV5-1,NA,CASSRSGGASYNEQFF
TRBJ2-1,TRBV4-2,NA,CASSQGSSGRNYNEQFF
TRBJ2-3,TRBV7-2,NA,CASSPRQGGDTQYF
TRBJ1-6,TRBV6-5,NA,CASSYGLGGASSPLHF
TRBJ2-1,TRBV6-1,NA,CASRLFSGKYNEQFF
TRBJ1-1,TRBV10-3,NA,CAITADRGGTEAFF
TRBJ1-1,TRBV6-4,NA,CASSALPGTTEAFF